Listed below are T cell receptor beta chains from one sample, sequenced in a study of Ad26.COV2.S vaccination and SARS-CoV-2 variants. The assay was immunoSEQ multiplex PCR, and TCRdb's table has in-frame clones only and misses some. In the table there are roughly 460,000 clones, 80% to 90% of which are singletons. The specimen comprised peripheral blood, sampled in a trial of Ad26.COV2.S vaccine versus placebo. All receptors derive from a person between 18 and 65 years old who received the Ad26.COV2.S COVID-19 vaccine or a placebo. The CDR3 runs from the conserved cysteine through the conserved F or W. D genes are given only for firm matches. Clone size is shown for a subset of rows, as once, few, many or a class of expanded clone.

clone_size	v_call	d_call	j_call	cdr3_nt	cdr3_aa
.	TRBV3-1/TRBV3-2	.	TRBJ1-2	TGTGCCAGCAGCCAAGGGAGTGGCTACACCTTC	CASSQGSGYTF
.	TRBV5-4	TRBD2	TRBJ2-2	TGTGCCAGCAGCTTGGATGCTAGCGGGGGAACCGGGGAGCTGTTTTTT	CASSLDASGGTGELFF
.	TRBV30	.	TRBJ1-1	TGTGCCTGGAACAGGATTGCGGGGAAAACTGAAGCTTTCTTT	CAWNRIAGKTEAFF
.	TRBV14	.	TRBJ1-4	TGTGCCAGCAGCCAAGAGAACGTGTGGGGTGGTGTGGAAAAACTGTTTTTT	CASSQENVWGGVEKLFF
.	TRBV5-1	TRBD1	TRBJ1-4	TGCGCCAGCAGCTCCGGACAGGCCCCAACTAATGAAAAACTGTTTTTT	CASSSGQAPTNEKLFF
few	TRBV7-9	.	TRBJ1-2	TGTGCCAGCAGCTTAGAAGGAGGGAACAGGGTATCCTACACCTTC	CASSLEGGNRVSYTF
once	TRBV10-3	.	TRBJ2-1	TGTGCCATCAGTGAACAAGCTTTATACAATGAGCAGTTCTTC	CAISEQALYNEQFF
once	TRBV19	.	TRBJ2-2	TGTGCCAGTAGTAACCCGGGGGCAACCACCGGGGAGCTGTTTTTT	CASSNPGATTGELFF
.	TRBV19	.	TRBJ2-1	TGTGCCAGTAGTATGGGACTCCTTCCCAACAATGAGCAGTTCTTC	CASSMGLLPNNEQFF
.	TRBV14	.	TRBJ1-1	TGTGCCAGCAGCCAATTTGCGGATGAAGCTTTCTTT	CASSQFADEAFF
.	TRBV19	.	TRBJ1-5	TGTGCCAGTAGTATCTACGGGACACAGAATCAGCCCCAGCATTTT	CASSIYGTQNQPQHF
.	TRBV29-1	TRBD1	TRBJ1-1	TGCAGCGGAGCCGGGACAGATCCTCTCGCTGAAGCTTTCTTT	CSGAGTDPLAEAFF
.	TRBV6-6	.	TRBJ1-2	TGTGCCAGCAGTTACTCAGCGCCGGGCTATGGCTACACCTTC	CASSYSAPGYGYTF
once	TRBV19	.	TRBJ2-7	TGTGCCAGTAGTATATGGATGGGCGACGAGCAGTACTTC	CASSIWMGDEQYF
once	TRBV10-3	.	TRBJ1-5	TGTGCCATCAGTGAGTCGAATCAGCCCCAGCATTTT	CAISESNQPQHF
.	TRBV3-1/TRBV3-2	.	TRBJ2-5	TGTGCCAGCACCCAGGGTTTCGGGGAGACCCAGTACTTC	CASTQGFGETQYF
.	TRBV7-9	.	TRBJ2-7	TGTGCCTCGTTCGAGGGCGAGCAGTACTTC	CASFEGEQYF
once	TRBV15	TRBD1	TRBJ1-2	TGTGCCACCAGTTTGGAACAGGGGTCTGGCTACACCTTC	CATSLEQGSGYTF
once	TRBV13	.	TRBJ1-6	TGTGCCAGCAGCTCGAATTATAGGTCACGTTCACCCCTCCACTTT	CASSSNYRSRSPLHF
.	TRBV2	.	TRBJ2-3	TGTGCCAGCGGGGGCACTAGGGACTCGCAGTATTTT	CASGGTRDSQYF
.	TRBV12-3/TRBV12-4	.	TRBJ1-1	TGTGCCAGCAGTTTAGTACAGAACACTGAAGCTTTCTTT	CASSLVQNTEAFF
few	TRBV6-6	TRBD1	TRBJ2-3	TGTGCCAGCGGAAAGAAGGACAGGGATGCAGATACGCAGTATTTT	CASGKKDRDADTQYF
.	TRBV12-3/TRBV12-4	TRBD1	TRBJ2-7	TGTGCCAGCAGTAGGGACAGGGGGCGCGAGCAGTACTTC	CASSRDRGREQYF
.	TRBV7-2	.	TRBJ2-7	TGTGCCAGCAGCCCCGGCCCCTACGAGCAGTACTTC	CASSPGPYEQYF
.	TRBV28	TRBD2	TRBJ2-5	TGTGCCAGCAGTTTGAGCGGGAGGATCCCAGAGACCCAGTACTTC	CASSLSGRIPETQYF
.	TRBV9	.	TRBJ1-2	TGTGCCAGCAGCGGCCCGAATGTGATTTTC	CASSGPNVIF
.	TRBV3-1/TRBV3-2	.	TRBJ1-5	TGTGCCAGCAGCCACGGGGTCCTGGGCAATCAGCCCCAGCATTTT	CASSHGVLGNQPQHF
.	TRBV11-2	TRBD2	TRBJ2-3	TGTGCCAGCAGTTGGACTAGCGGGACTAGCACAGATACGCAGTATTTT	CASSWTSGTSTDTQYF
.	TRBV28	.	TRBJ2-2	TGTGCCAGCAGTTTAGCGTCGGCCGGGAACACCGGGGAGCTGTTTTTT	CASSLASAGNTGELFF
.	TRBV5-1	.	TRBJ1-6	TGCGCCAGCAGCCCAGGGGTTAATTCACCCCTCCACTTT	CASSPGVNSPLHF
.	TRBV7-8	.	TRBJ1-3	TGTGCCAGCAGCCCCCCTCCAGGAAACACCATATATTTT	CASSPPPGNTIYF
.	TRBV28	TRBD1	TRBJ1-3	TGTGCCAGCAGTTCTCAGGGGGCTTTTGGAAACACCATATATTTT	CASSSQGAFGNTIYF
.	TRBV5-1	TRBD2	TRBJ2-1	TGCGCCAGCAGCCGTGGACTAGCGGGATCCTACAATGAGCAGTTCTTC	CASSRGLAGSYNEQFF
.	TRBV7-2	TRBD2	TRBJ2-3	TGTGCCAGCAGCTTAGGGACTAGCGGGAGTCGCTCCGGCACAGATACGCAGTATTTT	CASSLGTSGSRSGTDTQYF